Following are 6 T cell receptor beta chains from one sample sequenced in a study of shared T cell receptors in the human thymus. The assay was immunoSEQ multiplex PCR, and TCRdb's table has in-frame clones only and misses some. The sample has about 660,000 clones; about 90% are singletons. These data also formed part of another study, on human thymus T cells.

Sequenced: thymocytes. The receptors shown here come from a boy younger than two with a congenital heart defect.

The gene calls are TRBV7-2 and TRBJ1-2, with D unclear. The V gene lost 3 bases and the J gene lost 4 bases, with 15 bases spanning the gap. This CDR3 has 15 amino acids. Germline V lookup: CDR1 SGHTA, CDR2 FQGNSA. The CDR3 sequence: CASSLMIGGGYGYTF. Here the CDR3 DNA reads TGTGCCAGCAGCTTGATGATAGGAGGAGGCTATGGCTACACCTTC.

This clone has a single count. The rearrangement links TRBV9 to TRBJ2-1; 11 nucleotides line up with TRBD2. The CDR3 totals 20 residues. J lost 0 bases, V lost 4 bases, and 15 bases had no gene match. CDR1 and CDR2 from the germline V gene are SGDLS and YYNGEE. The DNA of the CDR3 is TGTGCCAGCAGCTCGTTAGCGGGAGGGCCTGTATCGAGCTCCTACAATGAGCAGTTCTTC. Its protein product is CASSSLAGGPVSSSYNEQFF.

The rearrangement links TRBV29-1 to TRBJ1-1; 7 nucleotides line up with TRBD1. This CDR3 region has 11 residues. The junction had 6 bases not matched to a gene; V was cut back by 8 bases and J by 6 bases. Germline V gives CDR1 SQVTM, CDR2 ANQGSEA. CDR3 nucleotide sequence: TGCAGCTCAGAGGGGGCCCCTGAAGCTTTCTTT. As protein: CSSEGAPEAFF.

DNA for the CDR3: TGTGCCAGCAGTTCGACAGGGGGCGGGTCTGGGGCCAACGTCCTGACTTTC. Translated: CASSSTGGGSGANVLTF. The V gene is TRBV28, the J gene TRBJ2-6; 10 bases are shared with TRBD1. Germline-derived CDR1 and CDR2 are MDHEN and SYDVKM. V lost 4 bases, J lost 1 base, and 4 bases stayed unmatched. This CDR3 has 17 amino acids.

DNA of the CDR3: TGTGCCACCAGCAGAGGCGGTCGGGGGTGGAACTATGGCTACACCTTC. Translated: CATSRGGRGWNYGYTF. The chain combines TRBV15 with TRBJ1-2, with D possibly TRBD1 on 5 matching bases. The V and J ends lost 1 base and 2 bases respectively, with 14 bases between them. The CDR3 runs to 16 residues. In germline, CDR1 is LNHNV, CDR2 YYDKDF (reference sequence).

This chain links TRBV27 with TRBJ2-5; 8 bases align to TRBD2. V dropped 5 bases and J dropped 3; count of bases not matched to a gene: 11. Germline V gene sequence: CDR1 MNHEY, CDR2 SMNVEV (reference sequence). The CDR3 loop spans 16 amino acids. CDR3 region: CASSPKWLAGEETQYF. The CDR3 region has the DNA TGTGCCAGCAGTCCCAAATGGCTAGCGGGCGAAGAGACCCAGTACTTC.